The text below deals with one TCR beta chain. What antigen it recognizes has not been identified. There are no base qualities to consult, and no much larger clone falls within one base. The data are from a study of vaccination and CD4 T cells after COVID-19 (dated by TCRdb to between 2021 and 2023). For the study in its entirety: Every convalescent patient had a positive nasal swab PCR test for SARS-CoV-2, with mild disease in 8 to 10 patients and severe disease in one. Two doses of either the Pfizer-BioNTech BNT162b2 vaccine (n=8) or the Moderna mRNA-1273 vaccine (n=2) were administered to participants. The spike-specific CD4+ TCR repertoire was compared before and after mRNA vaccination in approximately ten COVID-19 convalescent patients and a handful of infection-naive healthy vaccine recipients. As controls, cultures received a CEFX viral epitope pool (the positive control), an HIV-1 Nef peptide pool (the negative control), or no peptide at all. Overlapping spike peptide pools from SARS-CoV-2 and from the common cold coronaviruses HCoV-NL63, HCoV-OC43 and HCoV-229E were used as culture stimuli. Post-COVID blood samples were collected from convalescent patients a median of approximately 93 days after diagnosis, with a range of about 30 to 161 days. Post-vaccine blood samples were obtained a median of approximately 74 days after the second vaccine dose, with a range of roughly 13 to 250 days. In the convalescent cohort there were six males and four females, among whom were two Hispanic individuals, seven Caucasians, two Asians and one multiracial person. What the study reported, not specific to this receptor: The number of convalescent patients in the study was relatively small, and the study did not examine early timepoints following natural infection. The median count of SARS-CoV-2-reactive clonotypes went up from 20 to 25 after infection to 35 to 40 after vaccination, although the change was not significant. Among convalescent patients, a median about 86% of the SARS-CoV-2-reactive clones seen after vaccination appeared only after vaccination, which suggests priming specific to the vaccine. In convalescent patients, nearly all vaccine-specific clones (304 of 307) were found to be mono-reactive for SARS-CoV-2 spike rather than cross-reactive with common cold coronaviruses.

The treatment or condition label on this specimen signifies: roughly 10-day PBMC culture with coronavirus spike peptide pools or control peptides (ViraFEST assay). The ViraFEST assay, used in the study, expanded antigen-specific T cells with peptide pools and then identified the expanded clonotypes through TCR sequencing. The convalescent patients' positive SARS-CoV-2 PCR tests fell between March and December 2020, which was before the Alpha, Beta and Delta variants emerged in the United States. Each well held about 1.8 million PBMCs cultured with around 10 ug/ml peptide pools in IMDM containing 5% human AB serum and roughly 10 IU/ml IL-2. Half of the culture medium was replaced with fresh IL-2-containing medium on days 3 and 7. After 10 days of culture, CD4+ T cells were isolated by negative selection with the EasySep CD4+ T cell isolation kit. Ficoll-Paque Plus gradient centrifugation was used to isolate PBMCs from whole blood, and the isolated PBMCs were then either used fresh or cryopreserved at -140C. Each culture condition was generally run in triplicate wells.

CDR1 and CDR2 (SGHVS, FNYEAQ) derive from the germline V gene. The cysteine opens and the phenylalanine closes a CDR3 of 15 amino acids. The only DNA kept is the CDR3, 45 bases in frame from the first base. The V end gives up 5 bases and the J end 5 bases, leaving 6 bases in the junction not matched to a gene. Preparation of the library involved PCR. At the Johns Hopkins FTIC core, DNA from the cultured CD4+ T cells underwent TCR sequencing with the Oncomine TCR Beta short-read assay. The QIAamp micro DNA kit was used to extract genomic DNA from the cultured CD4+ T cells. The Oncomine TCR Beta libraries from cultured CD4+ T cells were pooled using unique dual indexes and then sequenced on an Illumina iSeq 100. The paper's processing steps were these. Non-productive sequences were removed, and CDR3s that did not start with C, did not end with F or W, or were shorter than 7 amino acids were discarded. Antigen-specific clonotypes were identified with the MANAFEST web application by comparing peptide-stimulated wells with reference and other culture wells. For a clone to be called positive, the clone needed an FDR below 0.05, an odds ratio above 5, and a productive frequency above 0.1% in at least two of three replicate wells. Cross-reactive clonotypes were defined as significantly expanded in both SARS-CoV-2 spike wells and at least one common cold coronavirus spike condition. Similarity between CDR3 sequences was evaluated in R version 3.6.1 using Levenshtein distances (stringdist) and unrooted phylogenetic trees (ape). TCRdb reprocessed the public reads (quality trimming at Q25 with fastp, clone calling with MiXCR) and kept in-frame beta chains. For every CDR3 protein sequence, its rows merge into one entry that carries the most common genes and DNA. The V and J calls shown here were made by TCRdb, not taken from the authors' results. The sample profile shows approximately 11,000 distinct CDR3 sequences; roughly 60% of them were found once. The ten largest clones add up to 20% to 30% of the sample.

Sequencing was carried out using CD4+ T cells from blood, cultured in vitro. The chain employs TRBV7-6 and TRBJ1-4, with 9 middle bases fitting TRBD1. The clonotype originates from a human donor who had recovered from COVID-19. The CDR3 amino acid sequence is: CASSARTGVNEKLFF. In nucleotide form, the sequence is TGTGCCAGCAGCGCACGGACAGGGGTAAATGAAAAACTGTTTTTT.